This T cell receptor beta chain was sequenced for a study of blood T cell repertoires in COVID-19. The wider study: In each case, the material was cDNA or gDNA derived from T cells, B-cell-depleted T cells, or PBMCs.

Authors' data handling: Reference gene primers were amplified, and this amplification served to estimate nucleated cell counts. Profiled with immunoSEQ multiplex PCR; TCRdb holds only in-frame clones, not every one. V, J and clone size reflect that table, while D and trimming were determined from the DNA. Counted here are more than 450,000 clones, roughly 87% occurring once; the ten biggest clones make up about 0.65%. Everyone who took part was 18 to 89 years old, and they came from 24 US areas. Either two negative PCRs, clearance, or symptom resolution qualified Cohort 3 donors as recovered. In this sample, this clone turned up a few times. The CDR3 is made up of 14 amino acids. The trim removed 4 bases at V and 4 bases at J, leaving 2 bases unmatched. The germline V gene has CDR1 MNHEY and CDR2 SMNVEV (reference sequence).

The source of this sequence is a woman aged 18-29 years who had recovered from COVID-19. This sequence joins TRBV27 and TRBJ2-2; TRBD2 aligns across 8 bases. The sample taken for sequencing was PBMCs or T cells enriched from blood (not recorded which). CDR3 loop: CASSWLAGTGELFF. The CDR3 region has the DNA TGTGCCAGCAGTTGGCTAGCGGGCACCGGGGAGCTGTTTTTT.